A single sample is the source of the 29 T cell receptor beta chains below, sequenced in a study of cytomegalovirus exposure and HLA in healthy donors. In the PCR, 60 Vbeta and 13 Jbeta primers were used. The method was immunoSEQ multiplex PCR; TCRdb's version includes in-frame clones alone and lacks a portion of them. The sample includes 100,000 or so clones, approximately 73% seen only once; the top ten take less than 4.5%. Sequencing was carried out using PBMCs. The source is a man aged 35-49 years in good health and CMV-seronegative.

V is TRBV7-6 and J is TRBJ1-6, with a tentative D call TRBD1 (5 bases). There are 15 residues in the CDR3. Germline V gene data show CDR1 as SGHVS and CDR2 as FNYEAQ. Trimming shortened V by 6 bases and J by 8 bases, and 17 bases separated the two germline ends. CDR3 sequence: CASSSTGGGDSPLHF. Here the CDR3 DNA reads TGTGCCAGCAGTTCGACCGGGGGAGGGGATTCACCCCTCCACTTT.

The V and J genes are TRBV7-7 and TRBJ2-1, with TRBD2 identical over 9 bases. Germline lookup yields CDR1 SSHAT and CDR2 FNYEAQ (reference sequence). CDR3 size: 18 residues. Trimming cost V 6 bases and J 1 base; bases outside gene matches: 13. For the CDR3, the DNA is TGTGCCAGCAGTTCTCATGACTTAGCGGGGGCATCCTACAATGAGCAGTTCTTC. Translation gives CASSSHDLAGASYNEQFF.

The chain carries TRBV7-9 and TRBJ2-7; 9 bases align to TRBD2. V was clipped by 0 bases and J by 0 bases; unmatched bases: 6. The CDR3 loop spans 17 amino acids. Germline assignment: CDR1 SEHNR and CDR2 FQNEAQ (reference sequence). The CDR3 loop is CASSLASGGGASYEQYF. The CDR3 DNA reads as TGTGCCAGCAGCTTAGCGTCGGGCGGGGGGGCCTCCTACGAGCAGTACTTC.

The genes are TRBV7-2 and TRBJ2-3, with 7 positions matching TRBD2. From germline, CDR1 is SGHTA and CDR2 FQGNSA. This CDR3 is built from 16 residues. Losses at the gene ends were 5 bases for V and 1 base for J; bases not matched to a gene: 9. The CDR3 DNA sequence: TGTGCCAGCAGCCCCCAGACTAGCTTCGGCACAGATACGCAGTATTTT. Its translation: CASSPQTSFGTDTQYF.

This clone was seen a handful of times. The chain is built from TRBV10-3 and TRBJ1-4; tentative D call: TRBD1 (5 bases). Trimming removed 2 bases from V and 8 bases from J, with 15 bases in between. CDR3 length equals 15 residues. Germline V gene data show CDR1 as ENHRY and CDR2 as SYGVKD. Here the CDR3 reads CAISEVGRVDEKLFF. The CDR3 DNA sequence: TGTGCCATCAGTGAGGTCGGCAGGGTTGACGAAAAACTGTTTTTT.

The chain combines TRBV10-1 with TRBJ2-2; a possible D gene is TRBD1 (6 bases). Germline V gives CDR1 WNHNN, CDR2 SYGVQD (reference sequence). Trimming removed 4 bases at V and 1 base at J, with 16 bases between. The CDR3 contains 17 residues. The CDR3 protein is CASSAPQGGENTGELFF. The CDR3 nucleotides read TGCGCCAGCAGTGCCCCACAGGGCGGAGAGAACACCGGGGAGCTGTTTTTT.

This clone appeared once. The chain employs TRBV4-3 and TRBJ2-5, with D perhaps matching TRBD1 (5 bases). Germline values: CDR1 LGHNA, CDR2 YSLEER. The CDR3 has 15 residues. V was cut by 0 bases and J by 7 bases, with 15 bases left in between. In nucleotides, the CDR3 is TGCGCCAGCAGCCAAGATCACTGGCCCCAGGGGACCCAGTACTTC. Amino acid sequence: CASSQDHWPQGTQYF.

This clone was picked up a small number of times. The chain combines TRBV10-3 with TRBJ1-1; 7 bases map to TRBD1. This CDR3 has 13 residues. CDR1 and CDR2 (germline): ENHRY, SYGVKD. V was clipped by 10 bases and J by 2 bases; unmatched bases: 7. Here the CDR3 DNA reads TGTGCCACTAGACAGGGAGACAACACTGAAGCTTTCTTT. Protein product: CATRQGDNTEAFF.

V usage is TRBV5-4 and J usage is TRBJ2-2; TRBD2 might be the D (6 bases). The CDR3 has 18 residues. Germline V gene sequence: CDR1 SGHNT, CDR2 YYREEE (reference sequence). Between the trimmed V and J ends, which lost 4 bases and 1 base, there was a span of 20 bases. CDR3 sequence (DNA): TGTGCCAGCAGCGGACCCCCCCTGGAGCGGGTGAACACCGGGGAGCTGTTTTTT. It is translated as CASSGPPLERVNTGELFF.

This chain links TRBV7-9 with TRBJ1-1, with 7 bases fitting TRBD1. The CDR3 consists of 14 residues. Trimming removed 5 bases from V and 1 base from J; junction bases left unmatched: 4. Germline V gene sequence: CDR1 SEHNR, CDR2 FQNEAQ (reference sequence). The CDR3 reads CASSLGQANTEAFF. CDR3 bases: TGTGCCAGCAGCCTTGGACAGGCGAACACTGAAGCTTTCTTT. Based on the CDR3 plus reference TRBV7-9 and TRBJ1-1, the full variable domain is DTGVSQNPRHKITKRGQNVTFRCDPISEHNRLYWYRQTLGQGPEFLTYFQNEAQLEKSRLLSDRFSAERPKGSFSTLEIQRTEQGDSAMYLCASSLGQANTEAFFGQGTRLTVV.

V is TRBV5-6 and J is TRBJ2-7, with D tentatively TRBD2 (6 bases). V gave up 3 bases and J gave up 5 bases, with 18 bases separating them. The germline gives CDR1 SGHDT, CDR2 YYEEEE. CDR3 size: 15 residues. The CDR3 nucleotides read TGTGCCAGCAGCTCCCTGGGCCTCGGAGGGGACGAGCAGTACTTC. Protein sequence: CASSSLGLGGDEQYF.

The chain combines TRBV5-4 with TRBJ2-1; the match to TRBD2 covers 12 bases. This CDR3 spans 14 amino acids. V lost 7 bases, J lost 4 bases, and 3 bases stayed unmatched. Germline V CDR1 and CDR2: SGHNT, YYREEE (reference sequence). DNA of the CDR3: TGTGCCAGCCCTAGCGGGGGGGCTTACAATGAGCAGTTCTTC. As protein: CASPSGGAYNEQFF.

This clone was recorded a few times. The genes are TRBV2 and TRBJ1-5; 9 bases line up with TRBD1. J gave up 3 bases and V 8 bases, and 8 bases lay outside the gene matches. Per the germline V gene, CDR1 is SNHLY and CDR2 is FYNNEI. The CDR3 is 15 residues long. CDR3 nucleotide sequence: TGTGCCAGCTCTGAGGACAGGGGTTTCAATCAGCCCCAGCATTTT. This codes for CASSEDRGFNQPQHF.

The chain uses TRBV2 and TRBJ1-6; 7 bases match TRBD1. The V gene end was trimmed by 3 bases and the J gene end by 7 bases; junction bases not matched to a gene: 6. CDR3 size: 15 residues. Germline V lookup: CDR1 SNHLY, CDR2 FYNNEI. The CDR3 DNA reads TGTGCCAGCAGTGAGCTCTTCAGGGGGAATTCACCCCTCCACTTT. It encodes CASSELFRGNSPLHF.

This chain joins TRBV27 and TRBJ2-3, with 8 bases matching TRBD2. Germline lookup yields CDR1 MNHEY and CDR2 SMNVEV (reference sequence). The CDR3 covers 15 residues. V trimming: 6 bases; J trimming: 4 bases; junction bases outside the gene matches: 9. This chain's CDR3 is CASSRVSGVADTQYF. The CDR3 bases are TGTGCCAGCAGCCGCGTTAGCGGGGTGGCAGATACGCAGTATTTT.

This rearrangement joins TRBV15 to TRBJ2-7; perhaps TRBD1 as D (6 bases). The germline CDR1 and CDR2 sequences are LNHNV and YYDKDF (reference sequence). This CDR3 is built from 14 residues. V lost 4 bases to trimming and J lost 1 base, with 11 bases between them. The CDR3 DNA follows: TGTGCCACCAGCATCTACAGGGTATCCTACGAGCAGTACTTC. This translates into CATSIYRVSYEQYF.

The chain is built from TRBV7-3 and TRBJ1-6; D unresolved. This CDR3 spans 15 amino acids. Trimming took off 5 bases at V and 1 base at J, with 9 bases between the two ends. Germline loops: CDR1 SGHTA, CDR2 FQGTGA. In DNA form, the CDR3 reads TGTGCCAGCAGCCCGCGGAGTTCCTATAATTCACCCCTCCACTTT. Translation: CASSPRSSYNSPLHF.

Only a few counts were recorded for this clone. Other nucleotide sequences from this sample produce the same CDR3. The V and J genes are TRBV7-9 and TRBJ2-5; possible D gene TRBD2, 5 bases. The CDR3 sequence is 12 residues long. CDR1 SEHNR and CDR2 FQNEAQ come from the germline V gene (reference sequence). The ends were cut back, 7 bases at V and 2 bases at J, with 8 bases in the middle. The CDR3 region has the DNA TGTGCCAGCACTCGGGATCAAGAGACCCAGTACTTC. Residues: CASTRDQETQYF.

The chain is built from TRBV5-4 and TRBJ1-5; D is ambiguous. Germline V gene sequence: CDR1 SGHNT, CDR2 YYREEE (reference sequence). V gave up 4 bases and J gave up 4 bases, with 12 bases separating them. This CDR3 comprises 14 residues. Written as DNA, the CDR3 is TGTGCCAGCAGCCGGGAGCCCTTTAATCAGCCCCAGCATTTT. Translating gives CASSREPFNQPQHF.

This chain uses TRBV6-6 with TRBJ2-1; the match to TRBD2 covers 14 bases. The germline V gene has CDR1 MNHNY and CDR2 SVGAGI (reference sequence). The CDR3 has 16 amino acids. The V and J ends lost 6 bases and 9 bases, in that order; junction bases with no gene match: 10. CDR3 protein: CASRDRLAGGQGEQFF. The CDR3 DNA reads TGTGCCAGCAGGGATAGACTAGCGGGGGGGCAGGGTGAGCAGTTCTTC.

The V call is TRBV4-3, the J call TRBJ2-7, with D possibly matching TRBD1 (6 bases). The CDR3 contains 13 residues. The V and J ends lost 2 bases and 9 bases respectively, with 14 bases between them. Looked up from germline, CDR1 is LGHNA and CDR2 is YSLEER. Written as DNA, the CDR3 is TGCGCCAGCAGCCAAAAACAGGGCTATTGGCAGTACTTC. Its protein is CASSQKQGYWQYF.

The chain carries TRBV19 and TRBJ2-3, with 11 bases aligning to TRBD2. The CDR3 has 15 residues. Looked up from germline, CDR1 is LNHDA and CDR2 is SQIVND (reference sequence). V shed 7 bases and J 0 bases; nucleotides not matched to a gene: 3. This CDR3 reads CASKTSGGSTDTQYF. In DNA, the CDR3 is TGTGCCAGTAAAACTAGCGGGGGTAGCACAGATACGCAGTATTTT.

The chain employs TRBV2 and TRBJ2-2; tentative D call: TRBD2 (6 bases). In germline, CDR1 is SNHLY, CDR2 FYNNEI. This CDR3 is built from 14 residues. Between the trimmed V and J ends, which lost 8 bases and 1 base, there was a span of 11 bases. CDR3 nucleotides: TGTGCCAGCGTTGGCGGGGTGAACACCGGGGAGCTGTTTTTT. Translation: CASVGGVNTGELFF.

The rearrangement uses TRBV25-1 and TRBJ1-1, with D possibly being TRBD1 (6 bases). The CDR3 has 14 amino acids. Germline V CDR1 and CDR2: MGHDK, SYGVNS. V was trimmed by 4 bases and J by 5 bases, leaving 14 bases between them. CDR3 protein: CASSASTGMTEAFF. The CDR3 region has the DNA TGTGCCAGCAGTGCCTCTACAGGGATGACTGAAGCTTTCTTT.

The rearrangement uses TRBV29-1 and TRBJ2-1; 9 bases align to TRBD2. The germline CDR1 and CDR2 sequences are SQVTM and ANQGSEA. The CDR3 spans 13 residues. The V and J ends lost 5 bases and 5 bases, in that order; junction bases with no gene match: 4. The CDR3 region is CSVLAGPNNEQFF. The CDR3 DNA follows: TGCAGCGTTCTAGCGGGGCCTAACAATGAGCAGTTCTTC.

This chain connects TRBV7-3 to TRBJ2-7, with D possibly matching TRBD1 (5 bases). Germline V gene sequence: CDR1 SGHTA, CDR2 FQGTGA. This CDR3 contains 13 residues. The V gene lost 2 bases and the J gene lost 7 bases, with 12 bases spanning the gap. In DNA, the CDR3 is TGTGCCAGCAGCTTATTCCAGGGTGTAGAGCAGTACTTC. Its translation: CASSLFQGVEQYF. The complete variable domain, with remaining parts taken from reference TRBV7-3 and TRBJ2-7, reads GAGVSQTPSNKVTEKGKYVELRCDPISGHTALYWYRQSLGQGPEFLIYFQGTGAADDSGLPNDRFFAVRPEGSVSTLKIQRTERGDSAVYLCASSLFQGVEQYFGPGTRLTVT.

The V and J genes are TRBV7-6 and TRBJ2-1; a weak D match, TRBD2 (5 bases). Germline CDR1 and CDR2: SGHVS and FNYEAQ. There are 13 residues in the CDR3. V lost 6 bases to trimming and J lost 9 bases, with 15 bases between them. The CDR3 sequence: CASRISLGSEQFF. The CDR3 nucleotides read TGTGCCAGCAGGATTAGCCTAGGGAGTGAGCAGTTCTTC. The full variable domain, completed using reference TRBV7-6 and TRBJ2-1, is GAGVSQSPRYKVTKRGQDVALRCDPISGHVSLYWYRQALGQGPEFLTYFNYEAQQDKSGLPNDRFSAERPEGSISTLTIQRTEQRDSAMYRCASRISLGSEQFFGPGTRLTVL.

The chain links TRBV7-9 to TRBJ1-1; 8 bases are shared with TRBD1. There are 15 residues in the CDR3. The junction had 3 bases not matched to a gene; V was cut back by 3 bases and J by 0 bases. From germline, CDR1 is SEHNR and CDR2 FQNEAQ (reference sequence). Here the CDR3 reads CASSFTGGMNTEAFF. In nucleotides, the CDR3 is TGTGCCAGCAGCTTTACAGGGGGGATGAACACTGAAGCTTTCTTT.

This clone was picked up a small number of times. The chain links TRBV5-8 to TRBJ2-2; 8 bases align to TRBD2. Trimming removed 2 bases from V and 5 bases from J; junction bases left unmatched: 8. The CDR3 has 16 residues. Germline V lookup: CDR1 SGHTS, CDR2 YDEGEE. CDR3 protein: CASSFRSGGHTGELFF. The DNA for the CDR3 is TGTGCCAGCAGCTTTCGGTCGGGGGGGCATACCGGGGAGCTGTTTTTT.